These 19 T cell receptor beta chains originate from one sample sequenced in a study of control samples from healthy donors and cancer patients. This table comes from immunoSEQ multiplex PCR, and its TCRdb copy is limited to in-frame clones, with some not included. The table records around 20,000 clones, 85% to 90% of them present only once. The sample was PBMCs. The receptors originated from a woman in her seventies with colorectal cancer.

This chain connects TRBV5-1 to TRBJ2-7; TRBD2 matches 12 bases. V dropped 4 bases and J dropped 5; count of bases not matched to a gene: 4. This CDR3 comprises 14 residues. The germline V gene has CDR1 SGHRS and CDR2 YFSETQ. The CDR3, as DNA: TGCGCCAGCAGCGCTGGACTAGCGGGGCACGAGCAGTACTTC. It yields the protein CASSAGLAGHEQYF.

The V call is TRBV5-4, the J call TRBJ1-2; D not certain. The V end lost 0 bases, the J end lost 7 bases, and 7 bases lay between the germline ends. Per germline, CDR1 SGHNT and CDR2 YYREEE (reference sequence). This CDR3 spans 12 amino acids. DNA for the CDR3: TGTGCCAGCAGCTTGGAGGCCCGTGGCTACACCTTC. Amino acid sequence: CASSLEARGYTF.

The chain uses TRBV19 and TRBJ2-2; 7 nucleotides match TRBD1. V lost 5 bases, J lost 0 bases, and 0 bases stayed unmatched. This CDR3 has 14 amino acids. Germline loops: CDR1 LNHDA, CDR2 SQIVND (reference sequence). The CDR3 is CASSGQANTGELFF. In DNA, the CDR3 is TGTGCCAGTAGTGGACAGGCGAACACCGGGGAGCTGTTTTTT.

The chain recombines TRBV14 with TRBJ1-6; tentative D call: TRBD1 (5 bases). Germline V CDR1 and CDR2: SGHDN, FVKESK. The CDR3 covers 14 residues. Trimming cost V 0 bases and J 10 bases, with 10 bases left between them. CDR3 amino acids: CASSQDQGGSPLHF. Written as DNA, the CDR3 is TGTGCCAGCAGCCAAGATCAGGGAGGCTCACCCCTCCACTTT.

This clone showed up just once. The rearrangement links TRBV4-3 to TRBJ2-3; D remains unclear. This CDR3 comprises 13 residues. Looked up from germline, CDR1 is LGHNA and CDR2 is YSLEER. Trimming shortened V by 5 bases and J by 1 base, and 7 bases separated the two germline ends. CDR3 DNA: TGCGCCAGCAGCACGGTTGGCACAGATACGCAGTATTTT. Translating it yields CASSTVGTDTQYF.

The chain joins TRBV19 to TRBJ2-3; D is uncertain. Per germline, CDR1 LNHDA and CDR2 SQIVND (reference sequence). Between the trimmed V and J ends, which lost 5 bases and 1 base, there was a span of 10 bases. The CDR3 is 14 residues long. The CDR3 sequence: CASSSQYGTDTQYF. CDR3 coding DNA: TGTGCCAGTAGTTCCCAATACGGCACAGATACGCAGTATTTT.

The chain recombines TRBV9 with TRBJ2-2; perhaps TRBD1 as D (6 bases). The CDR3 consists of 16 residues. Germline V gene lookup returns CDR1 SGDLS and CDR2 YYNGEE. The V end lost 3 bases, the J end lost 4 bases, and 16 bases lay between the germline ends. CDR3: CASSAGVQGGTGELFF. CDR3 sequence (DNA): TGTGCCAGCAGCGCCGGGGTACAGGGTGGCACCGGGGAGCTGTTTTTT.

This clone has a single count. The chain has TRBV15 and TRBJ1-2, with D tentatively TRBD1 (6 bases). V was trimmed by 4 bases and J by 0 bases, leaving 15 bases between them. This CDR3 has 16 amino acids. CDR1 and CDR2 from the germline V gene are LNHNV and YYDKDF (reference sequence). CDR3 sequence reads: CATSKGQRSTNYGYTF. CDR3 bases: TGTGCCACCAGCAAAGGACAGCGCTCTACTAACTATGGCTACACCTTC.

The rearrangement uses TRBV7-9 and TRBJ2-7; 9 bases fit TRBD1. Trimming at V came to 4 bases and at J to 6 bases, leaving 4 bases not matched to a gene. Germline V gene sequence: CDR1 SEHNR, CDR2 FQNEAQ (reference sequence). The CDR3 loop spans 13 amino acids. This chain's CDR3 is CASSWTGVGEQYF. The CDR3 DNA follows: TGTGCCAGCAGCTGGACAGGGGTGGGCGAGCAGTACTTC. Looking up the rest from reference TRBV7-9 and TRBJ2-7 gives the full variable domain: DTGVSQNPRHKITKRGQNVTFRCDPISEHNRLYWYRQTLGQGPEFLTYFQNEAQLEKSRLLSDRFSAERPKGSFSTLEIQRTEQGDSAMYLCASSWTGVGEQYFGPGTRLTVT.

The chain recombines TRBV11-3 with TRBJ1-6; D is undetermined. Trimming left V 5 bases short and J 1 base short, with 6 bases between. Germline CDR1 and CDR2: SGHNT and YENEEA. The CDR3 runs to 14 residues. CDR3 protein: CASSHISYNSPLHF. The CDR3 DNA reads TGTGCCAGCAGCCACATTTCCTATAATTCACCCCTCCACTTT.

The gene calls are TRBV5-5 and TRBJ1-1; D may be TRBD1 (5 bases). V shed 4 bases and J shed 5 bases, with 18 bases lying between them. Germline assignment: CDR1 SGHKS and CDR2 YYEKEE (reference sequence). This CDR3 contains 15 residues. The CDR3 sequence: CASSRLRGRGTEAFF. Here the CDR3 DNA reads TGTGCCAGCAGCCGGTTGCGGGGGAGAGGAACTGAAGCTTTCTTT.

The chain recombines TRBV15 with TRBJ1-1; weak D call: TRBD1 (6 bases). The germline V gene has CDR1 LNHNV and CDR2 YYDKDF (reference sequence). This CDR3 spans 19 amino acids. The V end was cut by 0 bases, the J end by 0 bases, with 20 bases between. The CDR3 region is CATSRDMGLRDNMNTEAFF. DNA of the CDR3: TGTGCCACCAGCAGAGATATGGGCCTCCGGGACAACATGAACACTGAAGCTTTCTTT. Complete variable domain (other parts from reference TRBV15 and TRBJ1-1): DAMVIQNPRYQVTQFGKPVTLSCSQTLNHNVMYWYQQKSSQAPKLLFHYYDKDFNNEADTPDNFQSRRPNTSFCFLDIRSPGLGDTAMYLCATSRDMGLRDNMNTEAFFGQGTRLTVV.

The rearrangement links TRBV4-2 to TRBJ1-2, with D uncertain. Germline V gene data show CDR1 as LGHNA and CDR2 as YNFKEQ. This CDR3 is 13 amino acids long. The V end lost 0 bases, the J end lost 5 bases, and 7 bases lay between the germline ends. The CDR3 spells CASSQDNLYGYTF. The CDR3 DNA follows: TGTGCCAGCAGCCAAGATAATCTATATGGCTACACCTTC.

This chain links TRBV6-5 with TRBJ2-7, with 7 bases identical to TRBD1. The CDR3 has 13 residues. Germline V gene sequence: CDR1 MNHEY, CDR2 SVGAGI. V gave up 10 bases and J gave up 2 bases; unmatched junction bases: 8. Written as DNA, the CDR3 is TGTGCCATTACCTCGGACAGGACCTACGAGCAGTACTTC. This gives the protein CAITSDRTYEQYF.

This clone was recorded only once. The V call is TRBV7-3, the J call TRBJ2-1, with D perhaps matching TRBD1 (6 bases). Germline CDR1 SGHTA, CDR2 FQGTGA. V was cut by 6 bases and J by 7 bases, with 13 bases left in between. The CDR3 is 13 amino acids. The CDR3 reads CASSWKQGNEQFF. The CDR3 bases are TGTGCCAGCAGTTGGAAACAGGGAAATGAGCAGTTCTTC.

The chain uses TRBV6-5 and TRBJ1-6; TRBD1 is a possible D gene (6 bases). CDR1 and CDR2 (germline): MNHEY, SVGAGI. CDR3 length equals 14 residues. Trimming cost V 3 bases and J 12 bases, with 15 bases left between them. The CDR3 DNA is TGTGCCAGCAGTTATTTGTCAGGGGCTCAACCCCTCCACTTT. Amino acids: CASSYLSGAQPLHF.

This chain connects TRBV7-2 to TRBJ1-1; no firm D call. Trimming left V 5 bases short and J 1 base short, with 17 bases between. The germline gives CDR1 SGHTA, CDR2 FQGNSA. The CDR3 extends over 16 amino acids. CDR3 DNA: TGTGCCAGCAGCATAGTTCAAGGATGGGGGAACACTGAAGCTTTCTTT. Translation: CASSIVQGWGNTEAFF.

The chain recombines TRBV9 with TRBJ2-1; 13 bases line up with TRBD2. Germline V gene data show CDR1 as SGDLS and CDR2 as YYNGEE. CDR3 size: 18 residues. The V segment lost 6 bases and the J segment 10 bases; nucleotides outside the gene matches: 19. The CDR3 spells CASNQSPQLAGGSSEQFF. The CDR3 DNA follows: TGTGCCAGCAACCAAAGCCCCCAACTAGCGGGGGGGTCGTCGGAGCAGTTCTTC.

The V gene is TRBV5-1, the J gene TRBJ2-3; 11 nucleotides agree with TRBD1. The J segment lost 5 bases and the V segment lost 4 bases, leaving 6 bases of the junction unmatched. CDR1 SGHRS and CDR2 YFSETQ come from the germline V gene. The CDR3 has 15 amino acids. CDR3 DNA: TGCGCCAGCAGCGTCGGGACAGGGGGAGTAGATACGCAGTATTTT. As protein: CASSVGTGGVDTQYF.